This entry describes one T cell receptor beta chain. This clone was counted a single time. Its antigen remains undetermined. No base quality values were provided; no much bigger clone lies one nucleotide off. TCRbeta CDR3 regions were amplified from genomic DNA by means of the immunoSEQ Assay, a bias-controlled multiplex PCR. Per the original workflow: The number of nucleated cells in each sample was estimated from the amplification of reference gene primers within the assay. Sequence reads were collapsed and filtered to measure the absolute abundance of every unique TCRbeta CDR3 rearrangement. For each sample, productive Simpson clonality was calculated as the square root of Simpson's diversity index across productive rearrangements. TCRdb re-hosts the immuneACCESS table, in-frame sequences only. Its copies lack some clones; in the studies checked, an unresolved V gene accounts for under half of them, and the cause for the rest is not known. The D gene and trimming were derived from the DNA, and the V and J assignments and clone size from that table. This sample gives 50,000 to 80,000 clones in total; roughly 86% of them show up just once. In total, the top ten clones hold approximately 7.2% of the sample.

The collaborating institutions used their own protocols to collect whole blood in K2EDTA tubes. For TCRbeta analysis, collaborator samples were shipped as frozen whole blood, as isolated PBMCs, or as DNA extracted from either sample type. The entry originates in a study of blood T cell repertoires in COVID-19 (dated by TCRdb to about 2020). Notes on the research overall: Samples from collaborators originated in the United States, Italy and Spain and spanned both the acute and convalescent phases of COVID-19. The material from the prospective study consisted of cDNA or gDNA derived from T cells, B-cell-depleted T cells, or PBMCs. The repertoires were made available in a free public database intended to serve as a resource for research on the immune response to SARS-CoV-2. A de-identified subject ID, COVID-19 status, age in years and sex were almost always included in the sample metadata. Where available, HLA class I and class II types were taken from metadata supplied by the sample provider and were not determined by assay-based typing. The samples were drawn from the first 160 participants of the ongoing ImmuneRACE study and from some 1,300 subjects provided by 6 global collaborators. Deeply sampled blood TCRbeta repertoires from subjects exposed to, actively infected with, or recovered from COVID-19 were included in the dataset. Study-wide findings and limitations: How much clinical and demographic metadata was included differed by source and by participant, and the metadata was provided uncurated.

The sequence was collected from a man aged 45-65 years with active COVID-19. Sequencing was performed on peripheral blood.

Here is the DNA: TGTGCCAGCAGCTTGGGCCGCCGGATAGCGGGGGATGAGCAGTTCTTC. Its translation reads: CASSLGRRIAGDEQFF. Rearrangement joined TRBV7-6 to TRBJ2-1, with 9 bases matching TRBD2. CDR1 and CDR2 (SGHVS, FNYEAQ) derive from the germline V gene. Germline trimming: 3 bases from V, 8 bases from J; junction bases outside gene matches: 11. Its CDR3 holds 16 amino acids, cysteine through phenylalanine. Just the 48-base CDR3 DNA is kept, in frame starting at base 1. Outside the CDR3, residues come from the reference TRBV7-6 and TRBJ2-1 proteins, so the full variable domain is: GAGVSQSPRYKVTKRGQDVALRCDPISGHVSLYWYRQALGQGPEFLTYFNYEAQQDKSGLPNDRFSAERPEGSISTLTIQRTEQRDSAMYRCASSLGRRIAGDEQFFGPGTRLTVL.